This T cell receptor beta chain was sequenced for a study of control samples from healthy donors and cancer patients. TCRdb keeps only in-frame clones here, not all; method: immunoSEQ multiplex PCR. This sample has some 130,000 clones, with roughly 90% found just once. The sequenced material came from blood. This clonotype was sampled from a man younger than 30 in good health.

CDR3 sequence: CASSTDWGRDTQYF. In nucleotides, the CDR3 is TGTGCCAGTAGTACCGACTGGGGCCGTGATACGCAGTATTTT. This chain connects TRBV19 to TRBJ2-3, with TRBD1 as a possible D gene (5 bases). This CDR3 has 14 residues. Trimming shortened V by 4 bases and J by 6 bases, and 14 bases separated the two germline ends. The germline CDR1 and CDR2 sequences are LNHDA and SQIVND (reference sequence).